Only a few counts were recorded for the clone carrying this T cell receptor (beta chain). Antigen specificity is unknown. Patients showing uncontrolled infection, other autoimmune disease, pregnancy or lactation were ineligible. Diagnoses were established using clinical symptoms, serum thyroxine and TRAb, thyroid ultrasound and orbital computed tomography. Amplification targeted TCR beta CDR3 regions from RNA transcripts. With the HTBI primer set, the TCR CDR3 went through a first round of RT-PCR. TCRdb independently ran MiXCR on the multiplex PCR reads; one entry per CDR3 protein. The table shows approximately 500,000 distinct CDR3 sequences, with approximately 44% occurring only once. The sample is drawn from a study of T cells in Graves' hyperthyroidism and ophthalmopathy. Findings and caveats of the study: Ophthalmopathy and stable hyperthyroidism were told apart by a 13 V-J model. The model forecast ophthalmopathy, anticipating it by a median about 6.5 months before onset.

Germline V gene sequence: CDR1 DFQATT, CDR2 SNEGSKA (reference sequence). This CDR3 region has 12 residues. V lost 8 bases and J lost 7; bases outside the gene matches: 8. What was sequenced was peripheral blood or thyroid tissue (not recorded which). The chain combines TRBV20-1 with TRBJ1-5; 7 positions agree with TRBD1. The TCR was taken from a woman in her late teens or twenties with Graves' hyperthyroidism. The CDR3: CSTGDFGQPQHF. The CDR3 DNA sequence: TGCAGTACAGGGGATTTCGGGCAGCCCCAGCATTTT.